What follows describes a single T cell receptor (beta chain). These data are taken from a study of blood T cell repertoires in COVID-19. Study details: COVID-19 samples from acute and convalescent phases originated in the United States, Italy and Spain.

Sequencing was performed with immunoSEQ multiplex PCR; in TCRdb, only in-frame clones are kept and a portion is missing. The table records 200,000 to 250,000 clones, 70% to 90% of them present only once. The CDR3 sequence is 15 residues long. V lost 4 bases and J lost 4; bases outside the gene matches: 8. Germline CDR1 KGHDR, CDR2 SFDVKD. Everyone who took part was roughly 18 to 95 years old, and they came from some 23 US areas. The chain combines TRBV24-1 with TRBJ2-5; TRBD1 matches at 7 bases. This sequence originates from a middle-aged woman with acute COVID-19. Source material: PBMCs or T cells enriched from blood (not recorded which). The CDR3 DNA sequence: TGTGCCACCAGTGACCCCCGACAGGGAAGAGAGACCCAGTACTTC. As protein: CATSDPRQGRETQYF.